The 22 T cell receptor beta chains below were found in one sample sequenced in a study of blood T cell repertoires in COVID-19. TCRdb keeps only in-frame clones here, not all; method: immunoSEQ multiplex PCR. The sample holds about 140,000 clones, about 79% seen once. The source material was PBMCs or T cells enriched from blood (not recorded which). The receptors here all came from a woman between 45 and 65 years old who had recovered from COVID-19.

The V gene is TRBV27, the J gene TRBJ2-2, with D tentatively TRBD2 (6 bases). Germline V CDR1 and CDR2: MNHEY, SMNVEV (reference sequence). This CDR3 is 15 amino acids long. Between the trimmed V and J ends, which lost 2 bases and 2 bases, there was a span of 9 bases. This CDR3 is CASSLTSLNTGELFF. The CDR3 nucleotides are TGTGCCAGCAGTTTAACTAGCTTAAACACCGGGGAGCTGTTTTTT.

This clone was found many times. V is TRBV6-1 and J is TRBJ2-4; weak D call: TRBD1 (6 bases). CDR1 is MNHNS, CDR2 SASEGT, per germline. V shed 3 bases and J shed 0 bases, with 18 bases lying between them. The CDR3 runs 18 residues. Here the CDR3 reads CASSDTGSGTLAKNIQYF. In nucleotides, the CDR3 is TGTGCCAGCAGTGACACAGGGTCCGGTACCCTAGCCAAAAACATTCAGTACTTC.

The rearrangement uses TRBV5-1 and TRBJ2-7; TRBD1 matches 7 bases. CDR3 length: 15 amino acids. The V and J ends lost 4 bases and 0 bases, in that order; junction bases with no gene match: 7. Germline V gene lookup returns CDR1 SGHRS and CDR2 YFSETQ. Here the CDR3 reads CASSPRQGYSYEQYF. The CDR3 nucleotides are TGCGCCAGCAGCCCGAGACAGGGTTACTCCTACGAGCAGTACTTC.

The chain combines TRBV4-1 with TRBJ1-2, with D unclear. CDR3 length: 14 residues. V lost 4 bases to trimming and J lost 2 bases, with 11 bases between them. The germline V gene encodes CDR1 MGHRA and CDR2 YSYEKL. The CDR3 loop reads CASSLGSVNYGYTF. DNA of the CDR3: TGCGCCAGCAGCCTCGGGTCCGTAAACTATGGCTACACCTTC.

The rearrangement uses TRBV7-3 and TRBJ2-3, with 7 bases fitting TRBD2. Germline CDR1 reads SGHTA; CDR2 reads FQGTGA. V shed 6 bases, J shed 6 bases, and the junction held 21 bases outside the gene matches. The CDR3 is 18 residues long. Here the CDR3 DNA reads TGTGCCAGCAGTTCAACCCCGGGACTACTCGCCCCCGGGGATACGCAGTATTTT. It specifies CASSSTPGLLAPGDTQYF.

V is TRBV7-8 and J is TRBJ2-3, with 9 bases matching TRBD1. The CDR3 totals 16 residues. The V segment lost 8 bases and the J segment 1 base; nucleotides outside the gene matches: 10. CDR1 and CDR2 (germline): SGHVS, FQNEAQ. CDR3 nucleotide sequence: TGTGCCAGCTCACCTAGAGGGGACAGGGGCACAGATACGCAGTATTTT. Its protein product is CASSPRGDRGTDTQYF.

The V and J genes are TRBV18 and TRBJ2-5, with D tentatively TRBD1 (6 bases). In germline, CDR1 is KGHSH, CDR2 LQKENI. The germline V and J ends were trimmed by 1 base and 2 bases, with 14 bases remaining between them. The CDR3 totals 16 residues. The CDR3 here is CASSPRAGARQETQYF. CDR3 in DNA: TGTGCCAGCTCACCACGGGCAGGGGCGAGACAAGAGACCCAGTACTTC.

V and J are TRBV7-2 and TRBJ1-2; D is perhaps TRBD1 (5 bases). V shed 8 bases and J shed 5 bases, with 18 bases lying between them. Germline-derived CDR1 and CDR2 are SGHTA and FQGNSA. The CDR3 runs 14 residues. CDR3 DNA sequence: TGTGCCAGCCAATCGGGGAGGGGAGAGTATGGCTACACCTTC. Amino acid sequence: CASQSGRGEYGYTF.

This chain links TRBV12-3 or TRBV12-4 with TRBJ1-1; D gene uncertain. Trimming pared 6 bases from V and 1 base from J, leaving 6 bases between. The CDR3 is 12 amino acids. The CDR3 bases are TGTGCCAGCAGCTACAGGAACACTGAAGCTTTCTTT. Encoded protein: CASSYRNTEAFF.

This clone occurred once. CDR3 residues: CSAMGEETQYF. CDR3 nucleotide sequence: TGCAGTGCTATGGGAGAAGAGACCCAGTACTTC. V is TRBV20-1 and J is TRBJ2-5, with D possibly matching TRBD2 (5 bases). The CDR3 is 11 amino acids. Germline CDR1 reads DFQATT; CDR2 reads SNEGSKA (reference sequence). The ends were cut back, 4 bases at V and 3 bases at J, with 6 bases in the middle.

CDR3 loop: CASSLLAGGSSNEQFF. The CDR3 bases are TGTGCCAGCAGTTTACTAGCGGGGGGTAGTAGCAATGAGCAGTTCTTC. The chain links TRBV27 to TRBJ2-1; 11 bases agree with TRBD2. The germline V gene has CDR1 MNHEY and CDR2 SMNVEV (reference sequence). Germline trimming cut 2 bases from V and 6 bases from J; bases unmatched to any gene: 6. The CDR3 sequence is 16 residues long.

The chain uses TRBV2 and TRBJ1-2; tentative D call: TRBD1 (6 bases). Germline values: CDR1 SNHLY, CDR2 FYNNEI. The CDR3 runs to 12 residues. V was trimmed by 5 bases and J by 3 bases, leaving 7 bases between them. The CDR3: CASSHRDYGYTF. As DNA, the CDR3 is TGTGCCAGCAGTCACAGGGACTATGGCTACACCTTC.

This CDR3 is CASKESLASGNTIYF. In nucleotides, the CDR3 is TGCGCCAGCAAGGAGTCTCTTGCCTCTGGAAACACCATATATTTT. V is TRBV5-1 and J is TRBJ1-3; D gene uncertain. The CDR3 extends over 15 amino acids. Germline V gene lookup returns CDR1 SGHRS and CDR2 YFSETQ. Trimming left V 6 bases short and J 0 bases short, with 13 bases between.

This chain links TRBV5-4 with TRBJ2-2; 9 bases match TRBD1. The CDR3 has 17 residues. V shed 4 bases and J 4 bases; nucleotides not matched to a gene: 11. CDR1 and CDR2 from the germline V gene are SGHNT and YYREEE (reference sequence). CDR3 sequence (DNA): TGTGCCAGCAGCGGCCACAGGGGGCGCCTGGGCACCGGGGAGCTGTTTTTT. Residues: CASSGHRGRLGTGELFF.

The genes are TRBV7-9 and TRBJ1-5; maybe TRBD1 (6 bases). Trimming took off 5 bases at V and 3 bases at J, with 14 bases between the two ends. The CDR3 has 15 residues. Germline values: CDR1 SEHNR, CDR2 FQNEAQ (reference sequence). The CDR3 loop reads CASSRGGSYNQPQHF. The DNA for the CDR3 is TGTGCCAGCAGCCGCGGGGGCAGCTACAATCAGCCCCAGCATTTT.

The genes are TRBV2 and TRBJ1-5; weak D call: TRBD1 (5 bases). This CDR3 comprises 14 residues. Germline values: CDR1 SNHLY, CDR2 FYNNEI. V shed 3 bases and J shed 6 bases, with 12 bases lying between them. CDR3 loop: CASSEGQGSQPQHF. The CDR3 coding sequence is TGTGCCAGCAGTGAGGGGCAGGGCAGTCAGCCCCAGCATTTT.

In its sample, this clone was seen a few times. The chain joins TRBV27 to TRBJ2-1; D unclear. The CDR3 totals 14 residues. CDR1 is MNHEY, CDR2 SMNVEV, per germline (reference sequence). V dropped 3 bases and J dropped 5 bases, with 11 bases sitting between them. DNA of the CDR3: TGTGCCAGCAGTTTCTCTAGGTCGGACAATGAGCAGTTCTTC. It specifies CASSFSRSDNEQFF.

This clone has a handful of counts. V is TRBV18 and J is TRBJ1-1; D not certain. V lost 2 bases, J lost 0 bases, and 10 bases lay in between. Germline-derived CDR1 and CDR2 are KGHSH and LQKENI. The CDR3 length is 15 residues. The CDR3 sequence: CASSPLGDMNTEAFF. The DNA for the CDR3 is TGTGCCAGCTCACCATTGGGAGACATGAACACTGAAGCTTTCTTT.

The rearrangement links TRBV6-2 or TRBV6-3 to TRBJ2-7; tentative D call: TRBD1 (7 bases). The V end lost 6 bases, the J end lost 5 bases, and 23 bases lay between the germline ends. The CDR3 spans 16 residues. Germline-derived CDR1 and CDR2 are MNHEY and SVGEGT. In nucleotides, the CDR3 is TGTGCCAGCAGCCCTAGGGGGCAGGGGGGCCTCCACGAGCAGTACTTC. Its translation: CASSPRGQGGLHEQYF.

The rearrangement joins TRBV18 to TRBJ2-5; a weak D match, TRBD2 (5 bases). This CDR3 has 14 residues. The V gene's germline CDR1 is KGHSH and CDR2 LQKENI. Between the trimmed V and J ends, which lost 3 bases and 1 base, there was a span of 9 bases. The CDR3 sequence is CASSPPGIQETQYF. CDR3 nucleotide sequence: TGTGCCAGCTCACCCCCCGGGATCCAAGAGACCCAGTACTTC.

This chain connects TRBV12-5 to TRBJ2-3, with 9 bases matching TRBD2. The trim removed 2 bases at V and 2 bases at J, leaving 8 bases unmatched. The CDR3 length is 17 residues. The V gene's germline CDR1 is LGHNT and CDR2 FRNRAP. The CDR3 sequence is CASGLLGGGAFTDTQYF. DNA for the CDR3: TGTGCTAGTGGTTTGTTGGGCGGGGGGGCATTCACAGATACGCAGTATTTT. Complete variable domain (other parts from reference TRBV12-5 and TRBJ2-3): DARVTQTPRHKVTEMGQEVTMRCQPILGHNTVFWYRQTMMQGLELLAYFRNRAPLDDSGMPKDRFSAEMPDATLATLKIQPSEPRDSAVYFCASGLLGGGAFTDTQYFGPGTRLTVL.

The chain carries TRBV5-1 and TRBJ2-2, with TRBD2 identical over 11 bases. The V gene end was trimmed by 0 bases and the J gene end by 1 base; junction bases not matched to a gene: 5. Germline-derived CDR1 and CDR2 are SGHRS and YFSETQ. The CDR3 is made up of 18 amino acids. The CDR3 sequence: CASSLDASGGLNTGELFF. CDR3 sequence (DNA): TGCGCCAGCAGCTTGGATGCTAGCGGGGGGCTGAACACCGGGGAGCTGTTTTTT.